Each of the 31 T cell receptor beta chains below was sequenced from the same sample in a study of blood T cell repertoires in COVID-19. Some clones are missing from TCRdb's copy, which holds only in-frame ones; the method was immunoSEQ multiplex PCR. The table includes approximately 140,000 clones, 82% detected once. What was sequenced was peripheral blood. These receptors originate from a human donor with acute or convalescent COVID-19. The donor label of this sample is uncertain.

This sequence joins TRBV6-1 and TRBJ2-2; a weak D match, TRBD1 (6 bases). Germline values: CDR1 MNHNS, CDR2 SASEGT. CDR3 length equals 20 residues. Trimming pared 3 bases from V and 2 bases from J, leaving 25 bases between. The CDR3, as DNA: TGTGCCAGCAGTGATCTGTGGGCCGGTCGGGGACAAAGAAACACCGGGGAGCTGTTTTTT. This codes for CASSDLWAGRGQRNTGELFF.

V is TRBV19 and J is TRBJ1-2; TRBD1 matches 7 bases. Germline trimming cut 6 bases from V and 8 bases from J; bases unmatched to any gene: 12. Germline-derived CDR1 and CDR2 are LNHDA and SQIVND (reference sequence). The CDR3 is 14 residues long. The CDR3 nucleotides read TGTGCCAGTAGGGACAACAGGGGTAGTATAGGCTACACCTTC. Protein product: CASRDNRGSIGYTF.

The V call is TRBV25-1, the J call TRBJ1-1; tentative D call: TRBD1 (6 bases). CDR1 is MGHDK and CDR2 is SYGVNS in the germline V gene. This CDR3 has 15 amino acids. The V end lost 1 base, the J end lost 5 bases, and 14 bases lay between the germline ends. CDR3 bases: TGTGCCAGCAGTGAATCCGACAGGTATAGGACTGAAGCTTTCTTT. Encoded protein: CASSESDRYRTEAFF.

The gene calls are TRBV5-4 and TRBJ1-2; 7 bases line up with TRBD1. Germline V gene data show CDR1 as SGHNT and CDR2 as YYREEE (reference sequence). Germline trimming cut 0 bases from V and 7 bases from J; bases unmatched to any gene: 3. The CDR3 has 13 amino acids. CDR3 DNA: TGTGCCAGCAGCTTGGCCAGGGGGTCTGGCTACACCTTC. It specifies CASSLARGSGYTF.

This clone has a handful of counts. CDR3 DNA sequence: TGCGCCAGCAGCTTGCAGGGTCCCAACTCACCCCTCCACTTT. Its translation: CASSLQGPNSPLHF. The gene calls are TRBV5-1 and TRBJ1-6, with a tentative D call TRBD1 (5 bases). Per germline, CDR1 SGHRS and CDR2 YFSETQ. V lost 1 base, J lost 10 bases, and 12 bases lay in between. This CDR3 has 14 amino acids.

V gene TRBV5-1 combines with J gene TRBJ1-1; D is unresolved. CDR1 and CDR2 from the germline V gene are SGHRS and YFSETQ. Trimming cost V 2 bases and J 7 bases, with 15 bases left between them. CDR3 length equals 14 residues. The CDR3 nucleotides are TGCGCCAGCAGCTTCGGGGTAGGAGGAGGTGAAGCTTTCTTT. Protein: CASSFGVGGGEAFF.

This sequence joins TRBV19 and TRBJ2-5; 13 bases are a match to TRBD2. Germline CDR1 reads LNHDA; CDR2 reads SQIVND (reference sequence). The trim removed 1 base at V and 4 bases at J, leaving 3 bases unmatched. The CDR3 is 16 residues long. The CDR3 region has the DNA TGTGCCAGTAGTATAGGACTAGCGGGGGGCGGAGAGACCCAGTACTTC. Its translation is CASSIGLAGGGETQYF.

The J gene is TRBJ1-2, the V gene TRBV2; D is uncertain. The CDR3 loop spans 15 amino acids. V lost 0 bases and J lost 7, with 15 bases in between. In germline, CDR1 is SNHLY, CDR2 FYNNEI. CDR3 sequence (DNA): TGTGCCAGCAGTGAAGCACCACCAGGCCGGATTGGCTACACCTTC. Translation gives CASSEAPPGRIGYTF.

The rearrangement uses TRBV10-3 and TRBJ1-1; D is uncertain. Trimming stripped 3 bases from V and 5 bases from J, with 16 bases between. This CDR3 has 15 residues. Germline V CDR1 and CDR2: ENHRY, SYGVKD. The DNA for the CDR3 is TGTGCCATCAGTGATAGTAGGACTTTGGAGACTGAAGCTTTCTTT. This codes for CAISDSRTLETEAFF.

The chain joins TRBV19 to TRBJ1-4; weak D call: TRBD1 (6 bases). Trimming shortened V by 4 bases and J by 3 bases, and 15 bases separated the two germline ends. The CDR3 has 16 residues. The germline V gene has CDR1 LNHDA and CDR2 SQIVND (reference sequence). CDR3 sequence reads: CASSKQTGTSNEKLFF. CDR3 nucleotides: TGTGCCAGTAGTAAACAAACAGGGACCTCTAATGAAAAACTGTTTTTT. The full variable domain, completed using reference TRBV19 and TRBJ1-4, is DGGITQSPKYLFRKEGQNVTLSCEQNLNHDAMYWYRQDPGQGLRLIYYSQIVNDFQKGDIAEGYSVSREKKESFPLTVTSAQKNPTAFYLCASSKQTGTSNEKLFFGSGTQLSVL.

The V call is TRBV27, the J call TRBJ1-2; D is uncertain. With 0 bases removed from V and 2 bases from J, the gap between germline ends came to 7 bases. Germline V gene data show CDR1 as MNHEY and CDR2 as SMNVEV (reference sequence). There are 14 residues in the CDR3. This chain's CDR3 is CASSLSRGNYGYTF. The CDR3 nucleotides are TGTGCCAGCAGTTTATCTAGAGGCAACTATGGCTACACCTTC.

The V gene is TRBV5-6, the J gene TRBJ2-1, with 10 nucleotides matching TRBD1. V dropped 3 bases and J dropped 7; count of bases not matched to a gene: 4. The CDR3 totals 14 residues. Germline V gives CDR1 SGHDT, CDR2 YYEEEE. CDR3 amino acids: CASSWDRGTNEQFF. In DNA form, the CDR3 reads TGTGCCAGCAGCTGGGACAGGGGAACAAATGAGCAGTTCTTC.

This sequence joins TRBV6-5 and TRBJ2-3, with D perhaps TRBD2 (7 bases). Germline assignment: CDR1 MNHEY and CDR2 SVGAGI. This CDR3 spans 16 amino acids. The ends were cut back, 2 bases at V and 2 bases at J, with 14 bases in the middle. In DNA form, the CDR3 reads TGTGCCAGCAGTTACGGGACGGGGGGCTTCACAGATACGCAGTATTTT. This translates into CASSYGTGGFTDTQYF.

The chain's CDR3 is CASRLTGTNSPLHF. The CDR3, as DNA: TGTGCCAGTAGACTGACAGGGACTAATTCACCCCTCCACTTT. The chain recombines TRBV19 with TRBJ1-6; 7 nucleotides agree with TRBD1. V lost 6 bases, J lost 6 bases, and 5 bases stayed unmatched. This CDR3 spans 14 amino acids. Germline V CDR1 and CDR2: LNHDA, SQIVND (reference sequence).

CDR3 in amino acids: CASSLGFSTGELFF. The CDR3 nucleotides read TGTGCCAGCAGCTTAGGTTTTAGCACCGGGGAGCTGTTTTTT. This chain joins TRBV7-2 and TRBJ2-2; D is ambiguous. This CDR3 comprises 14 residues. V was cut by 1 base and J by 4 bases, with 7 bases left in between. Germline lookup yields CDR1 SGHTA and CDR2 FQGNSA.

CDR3 amino acids: CASSYDTYHLGVTFF. The DNA of the CDR3 is TGTGCCAGCAGTTACGACACGTATCATCTCGGGGTAACTTTCTTT. This sequence joins TRBV6-2 or TRBV6-3 and TRBJ1-1; D gene ambiguous. This CDR3 contains 15 residues. Germline V gene lookup returns CDR1 MNHEY and CDR2 SVGEGT. V dropped 2 bases and J dropped 12 bases, with 22 bases sitting between them.

The V gene is TRBV29-1, the J gene TRBJ1-3; D perhaps matches TRBD1 (5 bases). Germline CDR1 is SQVTM and CDR2 is ANQGSEA. CDR3 size: 12 residues. V was clipped by 7 bases and J by 2 bases, with 9 bases between them. The CDR3 reads CSAGQAGNTIYF. In DNA, the CDR3 is TGCAGCGCTGGACAAGCTGGAAACACCATATATTTT. Full variable domain (missing parts from reference TRBV29-1 and TRBJ1-3): SAVISQKPSRDICQRGTSLTIQCQVDSQVTMMFWYRQQPGQSLTLIATANQGSEATYESGFVIDKFPISRPNLTFSTLTVSNMSPEDSSIYLCSAGQAGNTIYFGEGSWLTVV.

This clone turned up a few times. This chain connects TRBV16 to TRBJ1-3; D gene ambiguous. V shed 7 bases and J shed 3 bases, with 10 bases lying between them. The V gene's germline CDR1 is KGHSY and CDR2 FQNENV. There are 13 residues in the CDR3. The CDR3 here is CASTRGLGNTIYF. CDR3 in DNA: TGTGCCAGCACACGAGGCCTTGGAAACACCATATATTTT.

J is TRBJ2-7 and V is TRBV10-3; 7 positions match TRBD2. CDR3 length: 12 residues. Germline lookup yields CDR1 ENHRY and CDR2 SYGVKD. V lost 9 bases and J lost 6; bases outside the gene matches: 8. CDR3 region: CAMGGGNGEQYF. Here the CDR3 DNA reads TGTGCCATGGGCGGGGGTAACGGCGAGCAGTACTTC.

The rearrangement links TRBV4-1 to TRBJ2-5; TRBD1 matches at 10 bases. Germline V gene data show CDR1 as MGHRA and CDR2 as YSYEKL. The CDR3 consists of 15 residues. V dropped 0 bases and J dropped 7; count of bases not matched to a gene: 5. The CDR3: CASSQEGTGAGTQYF. The DNA of the CDR3 is TGCGCCAGCAGCCAAGAAGGGACAGGGGCGGGGACCCAGTACTTC.

V gene TRBV12-3 or TRBV12-4 combines with J gene TRBJ1-5; 7 positions match TRBD1. This CDR3 is 13 amino acids long. Trimming cost V 5 bases and J 6 bases; bases outside gene matches: 4. The DNA for the CDR3 is TGTGCCAGCAGTAGGACAGGCCCTCAGCCCCAGCATTTT. Translating it yields CASSRTGPQPQHF.

The chain has TRBV5-6 and TRBJ1-2, with D tentatively TRBD1 (5 bases). Germline assignment: CDR1 SGHDT and CDR2 YYEEEE. This CDR3 is 14 amino acids long. V was trimmed by 4 bases and J by 4 bases, leaving 14 bases between them. In nucleotides, the CDR3 is TGTGCCAGCAGCCGGCCAGTGGGGGGCTATGGCTACACCTTC. This gives the protein CASSRPVGGYGYTF.

The chain couples TRBV14 to TRBJ1-3; 7 positions agree with TRBD1. CDR3 length: 15 residues. The germline CDR1 and CDR2 sequences are SGHDN and FVKESK. After removal of 5 bases from V and 0 bases from J, the junction contained 4 bases not matched to a gene. In DNA form, the CDR3 reads TGTGCCAGCAGCTCAAACAGGGGCTCTGGAAACACCATATATTTT. This codes for CASSSNRGSGNTIYF.

The rearrangement links TRBV29-1 to TRBJ1-2, with D unresolved. Germline V lookup: CDR1 SQVTM, CDR2 ANQGSEA. V was trimmed by 3 bases and J by 4 bases, leaving 6 bases between them. The CDR3 is made up of 11 amino acids. This CDR3 is CSVDSIYGYTF. For the CDR3, the DNA is TGCAGCGTTGACAGTATCTATGGCTACACCTTC.

The J gene is TRBJ2-1, the V gene TRBV5-1, with D perhaps matching TRBD1 (6 bases). V lost 3 bases and J lost 5, with 15 bases in between. This CDR3 contains 15 residues. Germline-derived CDR1 and CDR2 are SGHRS and YFSETQ. The CDR3 reads CASSWAGTQNNEQFF. The CDR3 bases are TGCGCCAGCAGCTGGGCCGGGACACAGAACAATGAGCAGTTCTTC.

This clone has just a few counts. J is TRBJ1-2 and V is TRBV29-1; the match to TRBD1 covers 9 bases. CDR1 and CDR2 from the germline V gene are SQVTM and ANQGSEA. The V and J ends lost 6 bases and 8 bases, in that order; junction bases with no gene match: 4. The CDR3 loop spans 11 amino acids. The CDR3: CSVGTGRGYTF. In DNA form, the CDR3 reads TGCAGCGTGGGGACAGGGCGCGGCTACACCTTC.

This sequence joins TRBV18 and TRBJ1-2, with D unresolved. The germline V gene has CDR1 KGHSH and CDR2 LQKENI. This CDR3 is 12 amino acids long. The germline V and J ends were trimmed by 6 bases and 7 bases, with 12 bases remaining between them. Written as DNA, the CDR3 is TGTGCCAGCTCCTCTGAAAGAGTTGGCTACACCTTC. Residues: CASSSERVGYTF.

The gene calls are TRBV5-4 and TRBJ2-3; no firm D call. Germline V lookup: CDR1 SGHNT, CDR2 YYREEE (reference sequence). The CDR3 spans 12 residues. V was cut by 4 bases and J by 2 bases, with 5 bases left in between. CDR3 loop: CASSPNTDTQYF. DNA of the CDR3: TGTGCCAGCAGCCCAAACACAGATACGCAGTATTTT.

The table lists this clone with a count of one. The CDR3 protein is CASSGRKGGNEKLFF. The CDR3 DNA follows: TGCGCCAGCAGTGGGCGAAAAGGGGGAAATGAAAAACTGTTTTTT. This chain links TRBV5-1 with TRBJ1-4, with D possibly TRBD1 on 6 matching bases. The V gene lost 5 bases and the J gene lost 5 bases, with 16 bases spanning the gap. Germline CDR1 SGHRS, CDR2 YFSETQ. The CDR3 consists of 15 residues. The full variable domain, completed using reference TRBV5-1 and TRBJ1-4, is KAGVTQTPRYLIKTRGQQVTLSCSPISGHRSVSWYQQTPGQGLQFLFEYFSETQRNKGNFPGRFSGRQFSNSRSEMNVSTLELGDSALYLCASSGRKGGNEKLFFGSGTQLSVL.

The chain joins TRBV19 to TRBJ1-5, with 8 bases fitting TRBD1. V lost 5 bases, J lost 2 bases, and 5 bases stayed unmatched. This CDR3 has 15 amino acids. In germline, CDR1 is LNHDA, CDR2 SQIVND (reference sequence). The CDR3 nucleotides read TGTGCCAGTAGTCCGCCGGGACAGGGCAATCAGCCCCAGCATTTT. Its protein product is CASSPPGQGNQPQHF. Full variable domain (rest looked up from reference TRBV19 and TRBJ1-5): DGGITQSPKYLFRKEGQNVTLSCEQNLNHDAMYWYRQDPGQGLRLIYYSQIVNDFQKGDIAEGYSVSREKKESFPLTVTSAQKNPTAFYLCASSPPGQGNQPQHFGDGTRLSIL.

This clone appeared a few times. The chain uses TRBV20-1 and TRBJ1-6; 7 bases fit TRBD1. CDR1 is DFQATT and CDR2 is SNEGSKA in the germline V gene (reference sequence). The trim removed 3 bases at V and 7 bases at J, leaving 9 bases unmatched. This CDR3 has 15 residues. The DNA of the CDR3 is TGCAGTGCTAGTCCGTCGGACAGGAAGAATTCACCCCTCCACTTT. Amino acid sequence: CSASPSDRKNSPLHF.